This T cell receptor (beta chain) is drawn from a study of CD8 T cells in ankylosing spondylitis. Study-wide findings and caveats: Significant enrichment of disease-linked clones was reported in matched ankylosing spondylitis synovial fluid. In the blood and synovial fluid of reactive arthritis, some motif variants had been previously reported.

Construction of TCR beta libraries was performed using quantitative 5'-RACE with molecular barcodes. TCRdb re-analysed the 5' RACE reads in MiXCR, keeping a single row per CDR3 protein. The sample shows fewer than 80,000 distinct CDR3 sequences, about 5.7% of them seen only once. This clonotype appeared many times. The antigen remains undetermined. This CDR3 is 12 amino acids long. Germline V gene sequence: CDR1 DFQATT, CDR2 SNEGSKA (reference sequence). V lost 4 bases and J 3 bases, leaving 7 bases between the germline ends. The J gene is TRBJ1-3, the V gene TRBV20-1, with D unresolved. The sequenced sample consisted of blood, either unsorted or a sorted T cell fraction (not recorded which). This receptor was obtained from a male donor with ankylosing spondylitis or in good health (not recorded which). Written as DNA, the CDR3 is TGCAGTGCTATGTATAGTGGAAACACCATATATTTT. Amino acid sequence: CSAMYSGNTIYF.